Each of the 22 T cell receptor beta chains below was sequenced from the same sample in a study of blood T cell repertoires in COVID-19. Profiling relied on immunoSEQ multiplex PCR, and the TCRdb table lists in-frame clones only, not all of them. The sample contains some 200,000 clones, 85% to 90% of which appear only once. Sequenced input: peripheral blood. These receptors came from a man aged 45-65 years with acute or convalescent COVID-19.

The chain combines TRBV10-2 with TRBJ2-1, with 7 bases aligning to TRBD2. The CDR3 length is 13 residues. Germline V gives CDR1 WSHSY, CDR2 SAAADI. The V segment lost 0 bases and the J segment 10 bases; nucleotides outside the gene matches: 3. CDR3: CASSESRGLEQFF. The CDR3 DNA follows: TGCGCCAGCAGTGAGTCGAGGGGACTAGAGCAGTTCTTC.

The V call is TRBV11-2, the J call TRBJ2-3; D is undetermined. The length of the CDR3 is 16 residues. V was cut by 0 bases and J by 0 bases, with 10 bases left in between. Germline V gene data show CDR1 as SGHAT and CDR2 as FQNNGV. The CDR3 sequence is CASSLDVATSTDTQYF. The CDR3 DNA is TGTGCCAGCAGCTTAGATGTGGCGACTAGCACAGATACGCAGTATTTT.

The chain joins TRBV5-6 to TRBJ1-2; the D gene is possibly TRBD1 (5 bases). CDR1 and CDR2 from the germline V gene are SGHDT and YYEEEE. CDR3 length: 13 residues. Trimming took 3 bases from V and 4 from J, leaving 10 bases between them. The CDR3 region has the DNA TGTGCCAGCAGCTCGTCGGGGGGCTATGGCTACACCTTC. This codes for CASSSSGGYGYTF. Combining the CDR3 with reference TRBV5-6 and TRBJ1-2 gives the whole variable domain DAGVTQSPTHLIKTRGQQVTLRCSPKSGHDTVSWYQQALGQGPQFIFQYYEEEERQRGNFPDRFSGHQFPNYSSELNVNALLLGDSALYLCASSSSGGYGYTFGSGTRLTVV.

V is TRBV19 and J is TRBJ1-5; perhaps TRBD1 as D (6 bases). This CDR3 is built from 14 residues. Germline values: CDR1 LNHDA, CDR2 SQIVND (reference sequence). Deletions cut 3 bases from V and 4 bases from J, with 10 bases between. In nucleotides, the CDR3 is TGTGCCAGTAGTATCCGGGACACTAATCAGCCCCAGCATTTT. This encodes CASSIRDTNQPQHF.

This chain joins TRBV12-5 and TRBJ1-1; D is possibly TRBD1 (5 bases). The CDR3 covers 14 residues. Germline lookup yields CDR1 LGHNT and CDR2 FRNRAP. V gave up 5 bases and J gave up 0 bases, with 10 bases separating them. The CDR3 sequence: CASGQTEMNTEAFF. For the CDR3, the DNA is TGTGCTAGTGGTCAGACAGAGATGAACACTGAAGCTTTCTTT.

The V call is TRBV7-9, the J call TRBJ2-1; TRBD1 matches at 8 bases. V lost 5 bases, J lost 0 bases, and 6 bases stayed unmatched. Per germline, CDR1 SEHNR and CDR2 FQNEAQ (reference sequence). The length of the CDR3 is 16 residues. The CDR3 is CASSPPGQGSYNEQFF. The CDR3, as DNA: TGTGCCAGCAGCCCCCCAGGACAGGGCTCCTACAATGAGCAGTTCTTC.

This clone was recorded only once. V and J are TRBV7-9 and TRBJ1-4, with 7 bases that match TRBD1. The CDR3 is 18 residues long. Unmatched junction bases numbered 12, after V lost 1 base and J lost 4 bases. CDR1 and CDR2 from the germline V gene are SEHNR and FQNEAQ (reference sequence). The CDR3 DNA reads TGTGCCAGCAGCTTAGGGGACAGCTACCTCTCCTATAATGAAAAACTGTTTTTT. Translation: CASSLGDSYLSYNEKLFF.

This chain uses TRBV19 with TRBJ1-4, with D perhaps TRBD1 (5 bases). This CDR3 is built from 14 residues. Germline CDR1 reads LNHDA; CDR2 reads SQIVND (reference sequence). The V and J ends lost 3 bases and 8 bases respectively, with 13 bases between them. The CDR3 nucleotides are TGTGCCAGTAGTATGGGGCAGGGCGACGAAAAACTGTTTTTT. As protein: CASSMGQGDEKLFF.

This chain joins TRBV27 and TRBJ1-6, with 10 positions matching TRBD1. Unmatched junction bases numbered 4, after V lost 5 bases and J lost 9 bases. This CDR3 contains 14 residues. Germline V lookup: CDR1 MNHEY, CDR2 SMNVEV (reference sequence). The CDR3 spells CASSQDRGLSPLHF. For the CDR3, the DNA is TGTGCCAGCAGTCAAGACAGGGGGCTTTCACCCCTCCACTTT.

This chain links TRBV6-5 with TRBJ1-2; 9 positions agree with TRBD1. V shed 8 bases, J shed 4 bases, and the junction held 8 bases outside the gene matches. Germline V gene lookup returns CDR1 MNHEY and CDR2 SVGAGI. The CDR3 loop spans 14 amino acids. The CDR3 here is CASGSQGAFYGYTF. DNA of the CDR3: TGTGCCAGCGGCTCACAGGGGGCCTTCTATGGCTACACCTTC.

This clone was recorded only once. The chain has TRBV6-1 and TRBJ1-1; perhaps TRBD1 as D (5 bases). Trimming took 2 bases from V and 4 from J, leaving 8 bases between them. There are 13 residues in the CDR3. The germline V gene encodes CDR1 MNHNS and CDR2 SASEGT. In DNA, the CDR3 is TGTGCCAGCAGTGAATGGGGGGTCACTGAAGCTTTCTTT. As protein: CASSEWGVTEAFF.

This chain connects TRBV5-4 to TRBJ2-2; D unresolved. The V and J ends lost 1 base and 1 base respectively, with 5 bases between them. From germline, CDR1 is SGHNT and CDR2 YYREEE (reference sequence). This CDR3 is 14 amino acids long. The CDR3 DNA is TGTGCCAGCAGCTTGCCGGGGAACACCGGGGAGCTGTTTTTT. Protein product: CASSLPGNTGELFF.

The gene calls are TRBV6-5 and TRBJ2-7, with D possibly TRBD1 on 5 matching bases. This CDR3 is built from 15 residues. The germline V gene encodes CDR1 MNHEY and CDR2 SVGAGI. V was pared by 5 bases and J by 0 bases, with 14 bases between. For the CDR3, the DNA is TGTGCCAGCAGTCCTGACAGTCGAAGCTCCTACGAGCAGTACTTC. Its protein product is CASSPDSRSSYEQYF.

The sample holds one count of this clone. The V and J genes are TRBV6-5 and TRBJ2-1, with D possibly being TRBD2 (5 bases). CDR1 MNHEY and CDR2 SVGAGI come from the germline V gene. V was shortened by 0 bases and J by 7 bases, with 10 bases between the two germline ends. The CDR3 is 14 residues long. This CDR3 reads CASSYSYRRNEQFF. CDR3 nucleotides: TGTGCCAGCAGTTACTCGTATAGGAGGAATGAGCAGTTCTTC.

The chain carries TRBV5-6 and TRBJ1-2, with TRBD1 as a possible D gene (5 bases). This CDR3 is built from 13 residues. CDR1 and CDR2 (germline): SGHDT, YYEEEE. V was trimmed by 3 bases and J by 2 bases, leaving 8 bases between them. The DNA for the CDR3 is TGTGCCAGCAGCTCGGACAAGAACTATGGCTACACCTTC. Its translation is CASSSDKNYGYTF.

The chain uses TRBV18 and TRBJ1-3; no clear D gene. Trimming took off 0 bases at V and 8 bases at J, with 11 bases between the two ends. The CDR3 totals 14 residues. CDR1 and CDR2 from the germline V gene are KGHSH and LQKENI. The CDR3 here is CASSPPGWGDTIYF. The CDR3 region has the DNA TGTGCCAGCTCACCACCGGGATGGGGAGACACCATATATTTT.

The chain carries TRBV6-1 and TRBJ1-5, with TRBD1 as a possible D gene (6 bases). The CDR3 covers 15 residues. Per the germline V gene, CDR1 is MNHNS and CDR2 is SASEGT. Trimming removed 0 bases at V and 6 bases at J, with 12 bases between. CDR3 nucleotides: TGTGCCAGCAGTGAAGCCCTGAACAGGGTTCAGCCCCAGCATTTT. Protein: CASSEALNRVQPQHF.

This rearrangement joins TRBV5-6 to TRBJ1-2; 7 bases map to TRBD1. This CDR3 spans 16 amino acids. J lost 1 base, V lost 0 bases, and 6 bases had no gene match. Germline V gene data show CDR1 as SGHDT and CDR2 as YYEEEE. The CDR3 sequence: CASSLDTGANNYGYTF. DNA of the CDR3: TGTGCCAGCAGCTTGGATACAGGGGCGAATAACTATGGCTACACCTTC.

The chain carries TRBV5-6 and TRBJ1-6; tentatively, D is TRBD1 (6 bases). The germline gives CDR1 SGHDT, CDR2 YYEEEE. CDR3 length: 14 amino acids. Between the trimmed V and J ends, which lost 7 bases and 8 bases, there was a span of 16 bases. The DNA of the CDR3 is TGTGCCAGCGCGTCCTGGGGGCCGGATTCACCCCTCCACTTT. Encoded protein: CASASWGPDSPLHF.

The CDR3 DNA follows: TGTGCCAGCAGTAGATCCGGACAGGGGGGTTACTACGAGCAGTACTTC. It yields the protein CASSRSGQGGYYEQYF. This chain uses TRBV27 with TRBJ2-7; 10 bases agree with TRBD1. This CDR3 is built from 16 residues. The V and J ends lost 5 bases and 3 bases, in that order; junction bases with no gene match: 10. From germline, CDR1 is MNHEY and CDR2 SMNVEV (reference sequence).

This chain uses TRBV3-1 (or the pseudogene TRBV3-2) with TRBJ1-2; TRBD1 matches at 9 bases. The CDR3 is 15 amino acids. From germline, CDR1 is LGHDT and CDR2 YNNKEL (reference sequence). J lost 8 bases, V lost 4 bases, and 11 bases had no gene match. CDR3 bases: TGTGCCAGCAGCCCGAACAGGGGGCGCTTATGGGGCTACACCTTC. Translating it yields CASSPNRGRLWGYTF.

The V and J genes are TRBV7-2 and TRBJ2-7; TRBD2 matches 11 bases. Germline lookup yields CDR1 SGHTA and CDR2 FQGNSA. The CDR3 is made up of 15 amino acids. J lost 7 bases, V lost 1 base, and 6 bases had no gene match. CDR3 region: CASSLEGLAAEEQYF. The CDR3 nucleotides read TGTGCCAGCAGCTTAGAGGGACTAGCGGCCGAGGAGCAGTACTTC.